The present entry profiles one TCR beta chain with its context. Its antigen remains unknown. Subsequent to roughly 9 days of culture, CD4+ T cells were isolated. Among the vaccine recipients, none had a prior SARS-CoV-2 infection, and nucleocapsid antibodies were negative. Half the medium was replaced with IL-2 medium on days 3 and 7. V dropped 6 bases and J dropped 3 bases, with 21 bases sitting between them. Germline V lookup: CDR1 SQVTM, CDR2 ANQGSEA. The CDR3 consists of 15 residues. These data come from a study of vaccination effects on CD4 cells after COVID-19. Notes on the study in general: Sampling in the study covered few convalescent patients and included no early post-infection timepoints.

TCRdb's table, derived via immunoSEQ multiplex PCR, lists solely in-frame clones and lacks some. This table has tens of thousands of clones, 68% appearing once. This receptor was identified in a human donor who received a COVID-19 vaccine. V usage is TRBV29-1 and J usage is TRBJ2-7; perhaps TRBD1 as D (6 bases). The starting material was CD4+ T cells from PBMCs cultured without peptide, obtained before COVID-19 vaccination. CDR3 in DNA: TGCAGCGTCTTAAAACTACAGGGTAGACACTACGAGCAGTACTTC. Amino acid sequence: CSVLKLQGRHYEQYF.